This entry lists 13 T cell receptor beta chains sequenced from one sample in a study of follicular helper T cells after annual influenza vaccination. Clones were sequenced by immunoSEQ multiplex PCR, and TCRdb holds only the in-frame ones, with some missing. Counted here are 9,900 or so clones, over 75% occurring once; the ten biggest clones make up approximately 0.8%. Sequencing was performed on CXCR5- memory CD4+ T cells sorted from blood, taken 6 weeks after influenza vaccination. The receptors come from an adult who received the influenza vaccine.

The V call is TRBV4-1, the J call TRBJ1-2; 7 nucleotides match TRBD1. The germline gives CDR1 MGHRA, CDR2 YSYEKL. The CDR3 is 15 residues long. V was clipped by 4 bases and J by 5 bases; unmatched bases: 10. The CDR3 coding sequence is TGCGCCAGCAGCCGAGACTTGACAGGGTTGTATGGCTACACCTTC. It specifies CASSRDLTGLYGYTF.

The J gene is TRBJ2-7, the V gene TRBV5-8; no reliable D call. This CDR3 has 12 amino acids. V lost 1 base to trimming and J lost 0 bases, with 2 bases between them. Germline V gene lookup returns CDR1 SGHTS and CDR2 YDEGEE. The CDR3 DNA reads TGTGCCAGCAGCTTGCCCTCCTACGAGCAGTACTTC. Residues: CASSLPSYEQYF.

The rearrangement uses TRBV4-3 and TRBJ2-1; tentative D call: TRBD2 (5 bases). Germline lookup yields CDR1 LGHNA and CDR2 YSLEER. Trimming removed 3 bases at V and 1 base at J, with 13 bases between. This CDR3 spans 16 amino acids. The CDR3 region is CASSHAAERSYNEQFF. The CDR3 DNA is TGCGCCAGCAGCCACGCAGCGGAAAGGTCCTACAATGAGCAGTTCTTC.

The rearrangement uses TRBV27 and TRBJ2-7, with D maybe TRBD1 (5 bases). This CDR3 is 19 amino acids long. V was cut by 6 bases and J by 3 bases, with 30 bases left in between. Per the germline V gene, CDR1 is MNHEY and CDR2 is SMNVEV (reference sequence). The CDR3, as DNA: TGTGCCAGCAGATCTTACTCCCTCGGACACCTGATAAGGAACTACGAGCAGTACTTC. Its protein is CASRSYSLGHLIRNYEQYF.

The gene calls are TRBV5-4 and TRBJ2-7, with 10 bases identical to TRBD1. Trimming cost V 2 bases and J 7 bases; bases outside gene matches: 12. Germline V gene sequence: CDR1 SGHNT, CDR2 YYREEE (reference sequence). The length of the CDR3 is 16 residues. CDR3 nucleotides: TGTGCCAGCAGCTTTAACCCGGGACAGGGGCTAGGGGAGCAGTACTTC. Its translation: CASSFNPGQGLGEQYF. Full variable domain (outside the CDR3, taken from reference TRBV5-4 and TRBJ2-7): ETGVTQSPTHLIKTRGQQVTLRCSSQSGHNTVSWYQQALGQGPQFIFQYYREEENGRGNFPPRFSGLQFPNYSSELNVNALELDDSALYLCASSFNPGQGLGEQYFGPGTRLTVT.

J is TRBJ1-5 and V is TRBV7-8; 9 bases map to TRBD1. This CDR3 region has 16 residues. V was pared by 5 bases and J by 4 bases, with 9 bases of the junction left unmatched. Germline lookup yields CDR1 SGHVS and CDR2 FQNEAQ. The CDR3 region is CASSAIPGQGNQPQHF. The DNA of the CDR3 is TGTGCCAGCAGCGCGATACCGGGACAGGGAAATCAGCCCCAGCATTTT.

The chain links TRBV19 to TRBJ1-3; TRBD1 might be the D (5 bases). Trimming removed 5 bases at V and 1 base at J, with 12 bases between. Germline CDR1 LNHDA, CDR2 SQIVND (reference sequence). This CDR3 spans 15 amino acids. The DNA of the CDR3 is TGTGCCAGTAGTCCCCTGAGGGGATCTGGAAACACCATATATTTT. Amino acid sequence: CASSPLRGSGNTIYF. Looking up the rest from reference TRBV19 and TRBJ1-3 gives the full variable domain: DGGITQSPKYLFRKEGQNVTLSCEQNLNHDAMYWYRQDPGQGLRLIYYSQIVNDFQKGDIAEGYSVSREKKESFPLTVTSAQKNPTAFYLCASSPLRGSGNTIYFGEGSWLTVV.

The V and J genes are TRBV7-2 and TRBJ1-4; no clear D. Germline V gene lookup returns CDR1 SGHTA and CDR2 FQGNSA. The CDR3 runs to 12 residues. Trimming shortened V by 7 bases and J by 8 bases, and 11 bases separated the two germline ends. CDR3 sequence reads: CASTEGREKLFF. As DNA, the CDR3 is TGTGCCAGCACCGAAGGACGGGAAAAACTGTTTTTT. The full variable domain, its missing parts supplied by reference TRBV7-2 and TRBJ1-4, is GAGVSQSPSNKVTEKGKDVELRCDPISGHTALYWYRQSLGQGLEFLIYFQGNSAPDKSGLPSDRFSAERTGGSVSTLTIQRTQQEDSAVYLCASTEGREKLFFGSGTQLSVL.

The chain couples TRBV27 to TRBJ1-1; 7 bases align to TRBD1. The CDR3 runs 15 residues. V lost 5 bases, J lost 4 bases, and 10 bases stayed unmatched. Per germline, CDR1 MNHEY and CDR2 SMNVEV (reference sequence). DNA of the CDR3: TGTGCCAGCAGTCCGATCTACAGGGGTCCCACTGAAGCTTTCTTT. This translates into CASSPIYRGPTEAFF.

This chain's CDR3 is CASGLGQRNTEAFF. The CDR3 DNA reads TGTGCTAGTGGTTTGGGACAGAGGAACACTGAAGCTTTCTTT. V is TRBV12-5 and J is TRBJ1-1; tentative D call: TRBD1 (5 bases). The CDR3 contains 14 residues. CDR1 is LGHNT and CDR2 is FRNRAP in the germline V gene. With 1 base removed from V and 1 base from J, the gap between germline ends came to 7 bases.

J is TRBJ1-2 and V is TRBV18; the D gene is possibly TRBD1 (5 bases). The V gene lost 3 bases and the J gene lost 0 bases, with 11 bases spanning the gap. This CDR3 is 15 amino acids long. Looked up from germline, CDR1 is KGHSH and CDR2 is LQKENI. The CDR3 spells CASSPRDGPNYGYTF. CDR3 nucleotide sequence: TGTGCCAGCTCACCCCGGGACGGACCTAACTATGGCTACACCTTC.

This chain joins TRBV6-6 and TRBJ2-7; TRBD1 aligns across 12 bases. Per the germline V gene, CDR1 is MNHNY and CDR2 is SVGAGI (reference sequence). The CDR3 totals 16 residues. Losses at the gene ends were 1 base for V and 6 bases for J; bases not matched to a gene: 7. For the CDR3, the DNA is TGTGCCAGCAGTTACTACGGGACAGGGGGCCTTCGCGAGCAGTACTTC. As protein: CASSYYGTGGLREQYF.

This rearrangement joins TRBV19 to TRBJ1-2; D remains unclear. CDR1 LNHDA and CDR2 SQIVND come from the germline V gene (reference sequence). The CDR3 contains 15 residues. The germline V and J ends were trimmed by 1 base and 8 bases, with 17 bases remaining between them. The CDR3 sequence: CASSIVVGGPRGYTF. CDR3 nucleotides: TGTGCCAGTAGTATAGTAGTCGGAGGCCCAAGGGGCTACACCTTC.